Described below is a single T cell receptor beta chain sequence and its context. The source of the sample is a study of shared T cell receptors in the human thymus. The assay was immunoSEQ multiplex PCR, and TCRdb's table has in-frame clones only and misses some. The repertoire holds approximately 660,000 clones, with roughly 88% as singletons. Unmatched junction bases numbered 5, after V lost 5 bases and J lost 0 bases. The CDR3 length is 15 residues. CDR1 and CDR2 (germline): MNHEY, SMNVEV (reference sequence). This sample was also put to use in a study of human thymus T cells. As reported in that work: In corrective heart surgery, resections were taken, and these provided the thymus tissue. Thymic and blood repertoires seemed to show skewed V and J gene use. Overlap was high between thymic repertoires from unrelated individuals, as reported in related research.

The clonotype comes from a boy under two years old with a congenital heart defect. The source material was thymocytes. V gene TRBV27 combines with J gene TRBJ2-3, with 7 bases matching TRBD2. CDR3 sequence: CASSTPSGSTDTQYF. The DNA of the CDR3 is TGTGCCAGCAGTACGCCTAGCGGTAGCACAGATACGCAGTATTTT.